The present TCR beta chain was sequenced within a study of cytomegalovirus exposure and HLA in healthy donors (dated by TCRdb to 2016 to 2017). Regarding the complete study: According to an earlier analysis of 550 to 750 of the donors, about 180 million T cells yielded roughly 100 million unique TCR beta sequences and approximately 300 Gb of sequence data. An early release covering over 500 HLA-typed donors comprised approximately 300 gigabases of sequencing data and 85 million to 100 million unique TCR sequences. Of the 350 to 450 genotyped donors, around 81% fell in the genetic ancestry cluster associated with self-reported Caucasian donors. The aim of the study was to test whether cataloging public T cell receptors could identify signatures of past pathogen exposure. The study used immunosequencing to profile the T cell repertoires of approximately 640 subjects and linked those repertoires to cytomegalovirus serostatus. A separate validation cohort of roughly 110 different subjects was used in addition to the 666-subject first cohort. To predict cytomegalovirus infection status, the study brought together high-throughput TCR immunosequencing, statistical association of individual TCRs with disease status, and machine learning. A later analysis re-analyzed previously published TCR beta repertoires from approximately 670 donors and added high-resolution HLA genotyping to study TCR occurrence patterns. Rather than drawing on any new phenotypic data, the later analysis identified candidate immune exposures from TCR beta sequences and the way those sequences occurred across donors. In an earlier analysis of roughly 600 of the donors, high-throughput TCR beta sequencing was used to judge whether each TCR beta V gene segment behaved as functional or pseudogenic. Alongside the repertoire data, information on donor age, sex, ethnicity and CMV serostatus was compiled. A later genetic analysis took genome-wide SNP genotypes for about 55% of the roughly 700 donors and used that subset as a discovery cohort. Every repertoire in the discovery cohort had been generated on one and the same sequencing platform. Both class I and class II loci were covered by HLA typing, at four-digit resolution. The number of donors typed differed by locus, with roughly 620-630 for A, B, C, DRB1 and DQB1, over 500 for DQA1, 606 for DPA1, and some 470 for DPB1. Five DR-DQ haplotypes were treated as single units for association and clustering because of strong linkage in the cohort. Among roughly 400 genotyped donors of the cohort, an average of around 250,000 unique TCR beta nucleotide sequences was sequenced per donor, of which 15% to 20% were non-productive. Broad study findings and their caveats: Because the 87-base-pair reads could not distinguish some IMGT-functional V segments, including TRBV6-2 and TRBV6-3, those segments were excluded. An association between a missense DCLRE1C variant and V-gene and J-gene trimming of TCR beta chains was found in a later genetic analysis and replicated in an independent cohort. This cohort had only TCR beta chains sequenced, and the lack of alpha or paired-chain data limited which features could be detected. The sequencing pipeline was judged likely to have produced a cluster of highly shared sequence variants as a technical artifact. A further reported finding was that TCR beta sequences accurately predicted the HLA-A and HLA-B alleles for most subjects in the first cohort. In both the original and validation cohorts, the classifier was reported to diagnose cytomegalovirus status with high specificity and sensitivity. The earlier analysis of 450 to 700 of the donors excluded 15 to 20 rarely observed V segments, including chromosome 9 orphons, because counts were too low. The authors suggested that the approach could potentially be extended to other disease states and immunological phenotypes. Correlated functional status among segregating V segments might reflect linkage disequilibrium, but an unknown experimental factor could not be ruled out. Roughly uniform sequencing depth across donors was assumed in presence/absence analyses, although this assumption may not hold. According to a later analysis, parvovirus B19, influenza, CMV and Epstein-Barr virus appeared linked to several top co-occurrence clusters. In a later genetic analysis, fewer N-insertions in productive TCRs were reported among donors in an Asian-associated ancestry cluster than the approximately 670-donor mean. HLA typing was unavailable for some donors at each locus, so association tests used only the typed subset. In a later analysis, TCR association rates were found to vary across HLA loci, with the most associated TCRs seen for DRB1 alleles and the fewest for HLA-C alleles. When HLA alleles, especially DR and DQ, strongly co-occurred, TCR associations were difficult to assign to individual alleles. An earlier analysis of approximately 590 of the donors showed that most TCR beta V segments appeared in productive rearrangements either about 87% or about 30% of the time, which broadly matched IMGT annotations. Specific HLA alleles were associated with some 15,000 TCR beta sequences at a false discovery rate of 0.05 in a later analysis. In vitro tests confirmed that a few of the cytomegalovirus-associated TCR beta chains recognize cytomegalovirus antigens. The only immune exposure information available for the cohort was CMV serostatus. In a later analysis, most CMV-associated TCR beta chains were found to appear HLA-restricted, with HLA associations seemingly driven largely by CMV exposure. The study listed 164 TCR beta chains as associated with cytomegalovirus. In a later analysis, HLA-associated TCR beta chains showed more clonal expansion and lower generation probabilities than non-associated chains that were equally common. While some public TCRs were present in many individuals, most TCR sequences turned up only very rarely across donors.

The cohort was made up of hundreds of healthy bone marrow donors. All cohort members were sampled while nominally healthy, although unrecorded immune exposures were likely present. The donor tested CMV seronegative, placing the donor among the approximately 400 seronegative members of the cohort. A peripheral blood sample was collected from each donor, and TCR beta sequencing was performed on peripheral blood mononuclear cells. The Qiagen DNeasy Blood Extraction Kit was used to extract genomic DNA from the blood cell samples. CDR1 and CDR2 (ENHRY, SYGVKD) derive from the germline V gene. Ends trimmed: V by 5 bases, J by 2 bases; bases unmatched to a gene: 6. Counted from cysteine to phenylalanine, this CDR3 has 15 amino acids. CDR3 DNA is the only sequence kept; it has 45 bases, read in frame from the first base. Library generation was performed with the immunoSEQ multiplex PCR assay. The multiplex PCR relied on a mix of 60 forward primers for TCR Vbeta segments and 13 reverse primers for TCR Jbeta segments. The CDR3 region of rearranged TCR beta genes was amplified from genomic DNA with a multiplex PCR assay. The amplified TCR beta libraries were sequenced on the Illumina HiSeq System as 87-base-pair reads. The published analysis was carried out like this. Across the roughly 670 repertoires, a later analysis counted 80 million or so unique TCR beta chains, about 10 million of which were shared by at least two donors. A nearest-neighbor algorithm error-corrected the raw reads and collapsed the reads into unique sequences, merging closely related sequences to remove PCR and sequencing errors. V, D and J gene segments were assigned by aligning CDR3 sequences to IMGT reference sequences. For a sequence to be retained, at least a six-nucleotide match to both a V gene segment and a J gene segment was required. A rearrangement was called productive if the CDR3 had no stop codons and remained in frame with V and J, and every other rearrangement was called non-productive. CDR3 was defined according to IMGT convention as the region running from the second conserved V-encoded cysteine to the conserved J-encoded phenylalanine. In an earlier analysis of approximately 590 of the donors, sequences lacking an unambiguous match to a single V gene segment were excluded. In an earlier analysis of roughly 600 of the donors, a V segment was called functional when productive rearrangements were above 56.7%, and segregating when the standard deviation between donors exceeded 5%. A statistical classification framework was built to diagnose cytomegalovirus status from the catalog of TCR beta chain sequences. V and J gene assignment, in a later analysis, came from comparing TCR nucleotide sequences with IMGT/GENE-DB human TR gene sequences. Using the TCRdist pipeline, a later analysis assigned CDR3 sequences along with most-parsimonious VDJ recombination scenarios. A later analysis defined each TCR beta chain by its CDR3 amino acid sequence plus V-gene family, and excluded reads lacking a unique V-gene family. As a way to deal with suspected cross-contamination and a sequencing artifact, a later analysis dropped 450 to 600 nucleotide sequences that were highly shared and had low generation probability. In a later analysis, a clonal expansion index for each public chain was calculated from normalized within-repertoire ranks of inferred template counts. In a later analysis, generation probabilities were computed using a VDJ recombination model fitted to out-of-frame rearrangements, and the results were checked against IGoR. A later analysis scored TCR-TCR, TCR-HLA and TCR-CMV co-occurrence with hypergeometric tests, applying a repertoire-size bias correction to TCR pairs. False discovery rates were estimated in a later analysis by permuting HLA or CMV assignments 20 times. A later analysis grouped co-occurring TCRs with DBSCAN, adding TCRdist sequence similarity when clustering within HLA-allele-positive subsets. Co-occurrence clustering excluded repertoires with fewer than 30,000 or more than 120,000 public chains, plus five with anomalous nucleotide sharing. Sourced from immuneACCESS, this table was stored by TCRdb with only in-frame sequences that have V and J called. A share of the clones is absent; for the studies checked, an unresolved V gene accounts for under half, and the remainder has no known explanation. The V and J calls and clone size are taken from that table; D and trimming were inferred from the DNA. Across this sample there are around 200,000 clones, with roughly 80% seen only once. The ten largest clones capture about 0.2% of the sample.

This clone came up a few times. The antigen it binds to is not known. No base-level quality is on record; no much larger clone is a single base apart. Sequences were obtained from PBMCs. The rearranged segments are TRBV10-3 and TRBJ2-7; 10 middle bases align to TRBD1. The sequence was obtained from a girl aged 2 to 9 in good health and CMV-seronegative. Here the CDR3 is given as CAISPGQGGAYEQYF. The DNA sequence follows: TGTGCCATCAGTCCCGGACAGGGGGGGGCCTACGAGCAGTACTTC.